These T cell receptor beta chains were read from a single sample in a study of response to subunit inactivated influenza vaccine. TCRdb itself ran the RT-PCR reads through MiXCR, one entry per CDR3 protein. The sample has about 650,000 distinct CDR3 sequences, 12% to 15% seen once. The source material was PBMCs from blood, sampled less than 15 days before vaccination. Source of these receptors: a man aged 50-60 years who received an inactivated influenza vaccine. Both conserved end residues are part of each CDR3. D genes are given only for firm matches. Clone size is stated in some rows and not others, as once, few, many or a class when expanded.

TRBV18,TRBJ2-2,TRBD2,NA,CASSRSGDNTGELFF,TGTGCCAGCTCACGAAGCGGGGATAACACCGGGGAGCTGTTTTTT
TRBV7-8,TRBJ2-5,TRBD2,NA,CASNQGTSGGGETQYF,TGTGCCAGCAACCAGGGGACTAGCGGGGGGGGCGAGACCCAGTACTTC
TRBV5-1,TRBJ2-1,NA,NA,CASSLGASRDEQFF,TGCGCCAGCAGCTTGGGGGCTTCGAGGGATGAGCAGTTCTTC
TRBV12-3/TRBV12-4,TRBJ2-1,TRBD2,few,CASGSSGKGGNEQFF,TGTGCCAGCGGATCTAGCGGGAAGGGAGGCAATGAGCAGTTCTTC
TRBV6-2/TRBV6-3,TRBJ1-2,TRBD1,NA,CASAQGENGYTF,TGTGCCAGCGCCCAGGGGGAGAATGGCTACACCTTC
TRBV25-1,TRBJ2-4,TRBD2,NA,CASSKTSVENIQYF,TGTGCCAGCAGTAAAACTAGCGTGGAAAACATTCAGTACTTC
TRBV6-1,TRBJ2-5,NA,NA,CASSRSQTGSETQYF,TGTGCCAGCAGTCGAAGTCAAACAGGGAGCGAGACCCAGTACTTC
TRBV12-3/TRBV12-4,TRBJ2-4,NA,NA,CASSFTPGNIQYF,TGTGCCAGCAGCTTTACACCGGGGAACATTCAGTACTTC
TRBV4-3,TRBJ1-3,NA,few,CASSQGVGVSGNTIYF,TGCGCCAGCAGCCAAGGGGTAGGCGTCTCTGGAAACACCATATATTTT
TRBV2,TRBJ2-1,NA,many,CASSISGFSYNEQFF,TGTGCCAGCAGTATTAGCGGATTCTCCTACAATGAGCAGTTCTTC
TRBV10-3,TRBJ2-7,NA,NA,CAISESNQRSGEQYF,TGTGCCATCAGTGAGTCGAACCAGCGTAGTGGCGAGCAGTACTTC
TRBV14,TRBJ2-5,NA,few,CASSPQQGKQETQYF,TGTGCCAGCAGCCCCCAACAGGGAAAACAAGAGACCCAGTACTTC
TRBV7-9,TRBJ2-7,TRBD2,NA,CASSLGVPGGPNSEQYF,TGTGCCAGCAGCTTAGGGGTGCCGGGAGGGCCTAACAGCGAGCAGTACTTC
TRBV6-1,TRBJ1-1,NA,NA,CASSEVFRSTEAFF,TGTGCCAGCAGTGAAGTTTTCAGGAGCACTGAAGCTTTCTTT
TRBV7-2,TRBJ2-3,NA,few,CASSLTRPGDTQYF,TGTGCCAGCAGCCTTACCCGGCCGGGGGATACGCAGTATTTT
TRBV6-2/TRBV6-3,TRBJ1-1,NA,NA,CASREQGRTEAFF,TGTGCCAGCAGGGAACAGGGAAGGACTGAAGCTTTCTTT
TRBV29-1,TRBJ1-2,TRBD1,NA,CSVFDRVNYGYTF,TGCAGCGTTTTTGACAGGGTGAACTATGGCTACACCTTC
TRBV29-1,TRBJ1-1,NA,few,CSVDRQGLTEAFF,TGCAGCGTTGACCGCCAGGGATTAACTGAAGCTTTCTTT
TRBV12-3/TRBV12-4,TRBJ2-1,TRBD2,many,CASSLIPSGRPNEQFF,TGTGCCAGCAGTTTAATCCCTAGCGGGAGGCCGAATGAGCAGTTCTTC
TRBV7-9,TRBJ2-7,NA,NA,CASSRMEAYEQYF,TGTGCCAGCAGCCGCATGGAGGCCTACGAGCAGTACTTC
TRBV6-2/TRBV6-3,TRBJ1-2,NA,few,CASSYLLPNYGYTF,TGTGCCAGCAGTTACCTGCTTCCTAACTATGGCTACACCTTC
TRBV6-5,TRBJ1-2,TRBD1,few,CASSSGTGIIGGYTF,TGTGCCAGCAGTTCAGGGACAGGAATTATAGGAGGCTACACCTTC
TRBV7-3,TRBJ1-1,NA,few,CASSSREGLAFF,TGTGCCAGCAGCTCCCGCGAAGGGTTAGCTTTCTTT
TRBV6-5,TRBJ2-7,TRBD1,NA,CASRLQGVTSEQYF,TGTGCCAGCAGATTACAGGGGGTAACATCCGAGCAGTACTTC
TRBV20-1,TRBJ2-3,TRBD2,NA,CSARDSRGSADTQYF,TGCAGTGCTAGAGACAGCCGCGGGAGTGCAGATACGCAGTATTTT
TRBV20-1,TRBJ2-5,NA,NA,CSARAQGRFQETQYF,TGCAGTGCTAGGGCACAGGGGAGGTTCCAAGAGACCCAGTACTTC
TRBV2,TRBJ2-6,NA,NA,CASSGASSGANVLTF,TGTGCCAGCAGTGGGGCCAGCTCTGGGGCCAACGTCCTGACTTTC
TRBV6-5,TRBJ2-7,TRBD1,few,CASSYLGQGAGEQYF,TGTGCCAGCAGTTACCTCGGACAGGGGGCCGGCGAGCAGTACTTC
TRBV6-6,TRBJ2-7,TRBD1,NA,CASRAGSTGGQYF,TGTGCCAGCAGAGCCGGATCTACAGGGGGGCAGTACTTC
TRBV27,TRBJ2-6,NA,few,CARSSGSGANVLTF,TGTGCCAGGTCTAGTGGTTCTGGGGCCAACGTCCTGACTTTC
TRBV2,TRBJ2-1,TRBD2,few,CASSVTTSGGPRYNEQFF,TGTGCCAGCAGCGTAACCACTAGCGGGGGCCCCCGTTACAATGAGCAGTTCTTC
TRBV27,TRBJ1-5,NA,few,CASSLYGVGGRDNQPQHF,TGTGCCAGCAGCCTATATGGGGTAGGAGGAAGGGACAATCAGCCCCAGCATTTT
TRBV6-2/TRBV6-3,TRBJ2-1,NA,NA,CASSYVGPLDYNEQFF,TGTGCCAGCAGTTACGTGGGACCGCTTGACTACAATGAGCAGTTCTTC
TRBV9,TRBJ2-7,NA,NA,CASSPQGLGPYEQYF,TGTGCCAGCAGCCCTCAAGGGTTGGGGCCTTACGAGCAGTACTTC
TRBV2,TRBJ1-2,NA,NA,CASSERGTSYGYTF,TGTGCCAGCAGTGAAAGGGGGACCAGCTATGGCTACACCTTC
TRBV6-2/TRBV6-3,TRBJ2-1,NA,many,CASLGLAGTRLDPSSYNEQFF,TGTGCCAGCCTGGGATTGGCGGGGACCAGGCTCGATCCGAGCTCCTACAATGAGCAGTTCTTC
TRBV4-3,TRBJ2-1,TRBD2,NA,CASSQATGTSGWNEQFF,TGCGCCAGCAGCCAAGCCACCGGGACTAGCGGGTGGAATGAGCAGTTCTTC
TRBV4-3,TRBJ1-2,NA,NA,CASSQDASYGYTF,TGCGCCAGCAGCCAAGACGCATCCTATGGCTACACCTTC
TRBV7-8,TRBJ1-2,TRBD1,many,CASSFRDRYYGYTF,TGTGCCAGCAGCTTCCGGGACAGATACTATGGCTACACCTTC
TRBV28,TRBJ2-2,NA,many,CASSLYRTNTGELFF,TGTGCCAGCAGTTTATACAGAACCAACACCGGGGAGCTGTTTTTT
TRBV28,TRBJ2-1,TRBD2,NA,CASLGLASEQFF,TGTGCCAGCCTCGGACTAGCTAGTGAGCAGTTCTTC
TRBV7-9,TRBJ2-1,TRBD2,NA,CASSLPSGGGGNNEQFF,TGTGCCAGCAGCTTACCTAGCGGGGGAGGAGGTAACAATGAGCAGTTCTTC
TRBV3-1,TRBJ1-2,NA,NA,CASSHFGGDYGYTF,TGTGCCAGCAGCCATTTCGGGGGAGACTATGGCTACACCTTC
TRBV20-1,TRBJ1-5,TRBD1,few,CSARGTGGRRSQPQHF,TGCAGTGCTAGGGGGACAGGGGGGCGGCGGTCCCAGCCCCAGCATTTT
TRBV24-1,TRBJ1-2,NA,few,CATSDPGQWGYTF,TGTGCCACCAGTGACCCTGGACAGTGGGGCTACACCTTC
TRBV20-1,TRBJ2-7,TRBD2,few,CPGLAGDFYEQYF,TGCCCGGGACTAGCGGGAGATTTCTACGAGCAGTACTTC
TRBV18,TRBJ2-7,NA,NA,CASSPQGLPYEQYF,TGTGCCAGCTCCCCCCAGGGGTTGCCCTACGAGCAGTACTTC
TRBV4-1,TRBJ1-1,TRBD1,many,CASSQTTGTGSLAFF,TGCGCCAGCAGCCAAACCACCGGGACAGGGAGTTTAGCTTTCTTT
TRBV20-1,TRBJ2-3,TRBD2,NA,CSAVAGITDTQYF,TGCAGTGCTGTAGCGGGGATCACAGATACGCAGTATTTT
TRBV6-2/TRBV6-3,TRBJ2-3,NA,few,CASTPDRSTDTQYF,TGTGCCAGCACCCCGGACAGATCCACAGATACGCAGTATTTT
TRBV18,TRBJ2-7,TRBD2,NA,CASSPRLAGNPYEQYF,TGTGCCAGCTCACCACGGCTAGCGGGTAACCCCTACGAGCAGTACTTC